This TCR beta chain was observed in a study of T cells after posttransplantation cyclophosphamide. Points from the study as a whole: Recipient CMV seropositivity and CMV reactivation strongly tracked TRB clonality. Tissue-infiltrating T cells from skin or gut overlapped little with blood T cells.

The related graft donor's blood sample was taken on the day of bone marrow donation. The repertoire was sequenced with immunoSEQ multiplex PCR; TCRdb's copy has only in-frame clones and lacks some. The sample yields 40,000 to 55,000 clones, without any singletons. The CDR3 spans 18 residues. Losses at the gene ends were 10 bases for V and 3 bases for J; bases not matched to a gene: 16. Germline V gene lookup returns CDR1 SGHVS and CDR2 FQNEAQ. This clone was seen ten or more times. Its matching antigen is unknown. Sequencing was carried out using PBMCs. The rearrangement joins TRBV7-8 to TRBJ2-2, with 11 positions matching TRBD2. The origin of this receptor is a man in his forties in good health, CMV-negative, and a related stem cell transplant donor. This chain's CDR3 is CAIPKHTSGSRYTGELFF. The CDR3 nucleotides read TGTGCCATCCCTAAGCACACTAGCGGGAGCAGGTACACCGGGGAGCTGTTTTTT.